The clone carrying this TCR beta chain came up a few times. The source of the sample is a study of blood T cells in healthy people across ages. Sample-barcoded 5' priming and a J-beta primer mix drove a second PCR of about 7 to 11 cycles. Via MiXCR, TCRdb re-called the 5' RACE reads, giving one row per CDR3 protein. The profile shows approximately 770,000 distinct CDR3 sequences, roughly 60% of them singletons. Sequences were obtained from blood. The receptor comes from a young man in good health.

CDR3 nucleotides: TGTGCCACCAGCAGAGTGGGGACTCCCCGTGCCTATGAGCAGTACTTC. Its protein is CATSRVGTPRAYEQYF. The gene calls are TRBV15 and TRBJ2-5, with D tentatively TRBD2 (6 bases). CDR1 and CDR2 from the germline V gene are LNHNV and YYDKDF (reference sequence). V lost 1 base, J lost 11 bases, and 23 bases lay in between. The CDR3 runs 16 residues. Supplemented by reference TRBV15 and TRBJ2-5, the full variable domain reads DAMVIQNPRYQVTQFGKPVTLSCSQTLNHNVMYWYQQKSSQAPKLLFHYYDKDFNNEADTPDNFQSRRPNTSFCFLDIRSPGLGDTAMYLCATSRVGTPRAYEQYFGPGTRLLVL.